This T cell receptor (beta chain) was documented in a study of T-cell reconstitution after alpha-beta-depleted transplantation in children. Study conclusions and caveats: Approximately two months post-transplant, alpha-beta T cells reportedly originated from several hundred expanded graft clones. One year after transplant, T-cell counts and diversity came mostly from newly produced T cells. The study traced high day-60 TCRbeta diversity in some patients to surviving recipient T cells and thymic progenitors.

As for this clonotype: Its specificity is unknown.

This CDR3 contains 13 residues. The germline CDR1 and CDR2 sequences are SGHRS and YFSETQ. Trimming removed 1 base from V and 15 bases from J, with 17 bases in between. Researchers prepared the TCRbeta library using unique molecular identifiers, the study reports. TCRdb passed the PCR reads through MiXCR, listing each CDR3 protein once. The repertoire holds about 980,000 distinct CDR3 sequences, with roughly 29% as singletons. The V gene is TRBV5-1, the J gene TRBJ2-1, with D tentatively TRBD1 (6 bases). The sequenced sample was PBMCs, mostly from graft donor cells, obtained 360 days after TCRalphabeta/CD19-depleted stem cell transplant. The sequence was obtained from a boy in the first two years of life who had a stem cell transplant for SCID, so the T cells may come from the graft donor. This chain's CDR3 is CASSLTYRDVRFF. The CDR3 DNA reads as TGCGCCAGCAGCTTGACGTACAGGGACGTAAGGTTCTTC.